The 8 T cell receptor beta chains reported below all come from one sample, sequenced in a study. TCRdb ran MiXCR on the 5' RACE reads and lists one entry per CDR3 protein. The sample lists approximately 50,000 distinct CDR3 sequences; roughly 20% were seen once. Cells sorted as Tregs were CD4+, CD25+ and CD127-/low. Sequencing was carried out using tumor-infiltrating Tregs sorted from the breast tumor. These receptors were obtained from a female donor with breast cancer.

This clonotype was recorded at least ten times. The J gene is TRBJ2-7, the V gene TRBV7-8; 10 bases agree with TRBD2. Germline CDR1 SGHVS, CDR2 FQNEAQ. The CDR3 length is 15 residues. Trimming removed 8 bases from V and 2 bases from J; junction bases left unmatched: 9. As DNA, the CDR3 is TGTGCCAGCGCCTCAGAGGGACTAGCGACCTACGAGCAGTACTTC. This codes for CASASEGLATYEQYF.

The genes are TRBV20-1 and TRBJ1-6, with TRBD1 as a possible D gene (5 bases). The germline gives CDR1 DFQATT, CDR2 SNEGSKA (reference sequence). The V and J ends lost 5 bases and 10 bases respectively, with 18 bases between them. The CDR3 runs to 14 residues. The CDR3 here is CSAQGRNGGSPLHF. In DNA form, the CDR3 reads TGCAGTGCTCAGGGCCGAAACGGGGGATCACCCCTCCACTTT.

Comments on this clonotype: A much larger clone differs by one base, so this may be a read error. The chain combines TRBV29-1 with TRBJ1-2; D is unclear. Germline CDR1 reads SQVTM; CDR2 reads ANQGSEA. Trimming took 7 bases from V and 8 from J, leaving 14 bases between them. The CDR3 covers 11 residues. As DNA, the CDR3 is TGCAGCGCCCTTCCTTTCGGCGGCTACACCTTC. Protein sequence: CSALPFGGYTF. Combining the CDR3 with reference TRBV29-1 and TRBJ1-2 gives the whole variable domain SAVISQKPSRDICQRGTSLTIQCQVDSQVTMMFWYRQQPGQSLTLIATANQGSEATYESGFVIDKFPISRPNLTFSTLTVSNMSPEDSSIYLCSALPFGGYTFGSGTRLTVV.

At least ten counts were recorded for this clonotype. The chain carries TRBV5-1 and TRBJ1-1, with D perhaps TRBD1 (5 bases). The CDR3 runs 15 residues. Between the trimmed V and J ends, which lost 4 bases and 1 base, there was a span of 14 bases. The germline gives CDR1 SGHRS, CDR2 YFSETQ. CDR3 nucleotide sequence: TGCGCCAGCAGCGCCGACAGTAACCCGAACACTGAAGCTTTCTTT. This encodes CASSADSNPNTEAFF.

This clonotype showed up many times. The V and J genes are TRBV5-5 and TRBJ1-1, with 8 bases matching TRBD1. CDR3 size: 16 residues. Germline V CDR1 and CDR2: SGHKS, YYEKEE (reference sequence). The V and J ends lost 4 bases and 1 base, in that order; junction bases with no gene match: 9. For the CDR3, the DNA is TGTGCCAGCAGCAAGACGACAGGGGCTCGGAACACTGAAGCTTTCTTT. As protein: CASSKTTGARNTEAFF. The full variable domain, its missing parts supplied by reference TRBV5-5 and TRBJ1-1, is DAGVTQSPTHLIKTRGQQVTLRCSPISGHKSVSWYQQVLGQGPQFIFQYYEKEERGRGNFPDRFSARQFPNYSSELNVNALLLGDSALYLCASSKTTGARNTEAFFGQGTRLTVV.

To note about this clonotype: A read error may account for a junction end that differs from germline. This chain links TRBV5-1 with TRBJ2-5, with D perhaps TRBD2 (5 bases). CDR1 SGHRS and CDR2 YFSETQ come from the germline V gene. The CDR3 loop spans 13 amino acids. The DNA of the CDR3 is TGCGTCAGCAGCTTGACTGGAGGAGAGACCCAGTACTTC. This codes for CVSSLTGGETQYF.

This clonotype was seen once. A much bigger clone sits one base away, suggesting this may be a read error. No conserved phenylalanine or tryptophan ends this CDR3, so it is likely a read error. J is TRBJ1-5 and V is TRBV6-6; no clear D. This CDR3 comprises 15 residues. V gave up 6 bases and J gave up 1 base, with 13 bases separating them. Germline values: CDR1 MNHNY, CDR2 SVGAGI (reference sequence). The DNA of the CDR3 is TGTGCCAGCAGGGTGATCGCGGGAAGCAATCAGCCCCAGCATGTT. It is translated as CASRVIAGSNQPQHV.

This clonotype was picked up a small number of times. V is TRBV12-3 or TRBV12-4 and J is TRBJ1-3; D not certain. V shed 7 bases and J shed 2 bases, with 9 bases lying between them. This CDR3 spans 13 amino acids. The CDR3 coding sequence is TGTGCCAGCACCAGGCTTACTGGAAACACCATATATTTT. As protein: CASTRLTGNTIYF.